This T cell receptor beta chain was observed in a study of T cell responses to AZD1222 COVID-19 vaccine (dated by TCRdb to the early 2020s). In terms of the full investigation: TCR sequencing was performed for about 250 trial participants, of whom about 200 were given two doses of AZD1222 and 26 were given two doses of MenACWY control vaccine. Enrollment into the trials was organized by age into subgroups of 18-55, 56-69 and 70-plus years, and those subgroups contained about 160, 30 and 59 TCR-sequenced participants, respectively.

The junction carries 21 bases between V and J, which are trimmed by 4 bases and 8 bases respectively. The germline V gene supplies CDR1 SGHRS and CDR2 YFSETQ. The CDR3 has 16 amino acids, counting the end cysteine and phenylalanine. The sequence is cut down to CDR3 DNA, 48 bases in frame from base 1. What the time point label conveys for this sample: about 28 days (+/-7) after the second vaccine dose. Per the publication, the treatment or condition label means: meningococcal conjugate vaccine given as trial control. Vaccinee samples came from UK trials COV001 and COV002, including a single-blind randomized controlled phase 2/3 trial of AZD1222 (ChAdOx1 nCoV-19) in healthy adults. Trial participant PBMC samples were collected at day 0 and day 28 after the second dose for TCRbeta chain sequencing. Here is what the overall study found, with its caveats: Conclusions about previously exposed vaccinees are limited, since just five or six AZD1222 recipients were seropositive for SARS-CoV-2 at baseline. The whole spike protein was spanned by vaccine-associated CD4 TCRs, and dominant responses were seen in regions 160-218 and 743-854. A significant rise in spike-specific TCR breadth and depth was observed after two AZD1222 doses relative to day 0 and relative to MenACWY recipients. In the small 56-69-year group, the increase in depth fell short of significance, most likely because of low power. Because no day 14 peak-response samples were available, repertoires were characterized only after the peak T cell response. Most participants were white British and females outnumbered males, and the authors suggested that clonal diversity may have been underestimated. Reportedly, close to half of the unique spike-specific TCRs recognized epitopes lying outside the regions that are mutated in the B.1.351 and B.1.1.7 variants.

In the case of this clone: Its binding antigen is unknown. No base quality information exists; no much larger clone differs at one position.

The CDR3 regions of human TCRbeta chains were analyzed by immunosequencing. As for how the authors treated the data: TCRs in the repertoires were matched against a reference library of SARS-CoV-2-specific TCRs that had been generated with the MIRA antigen-specificity platform. Breadth was defined as the fraction of unique TCRs that were SARS-CoV-2-associated, and depth was defined as the fraction of total T cells that were SARS-CoV-2-associated. Using the MIRA data, every spike-specific TCR was mapped to the spike region that the TCR reacted to and assigned to either a CD4 or a CD8 class. Log10-transformed breadth and depth values were compared by one-way ANOVA with Sidak's multiple comparisons tests. TCRdb stores this immuneACCESS table with in-frame sequences only. Part of the clones is absent; in the studies checked, under half of the shortfall reflects unresolved V genes, and no reason is known for the rest. V and J calls and clone size are as listed in that table; D and trimming were resolved from the DNA. The sample yields roughly 200,000 clones; roughly 94% were counted once. The top ten constitute 1.5% to 2% of the sample.

Sequencing was performed on peripheral blood, taken 28 days after the second dose of the MenACWY control vaccine. The clonotype originates from an adult who received the MenACWY meningococcal vaccine as a control. The chain couples TRBV5-1 to TRBJ1-4; no D segment can be confidently identified. The DNA reads TGCGCCAGCAGCGGGATCGGGGTACGTGGAAGAGAAAAACTGTTTTTT. Its product reads: CASSGIGVRGREKLFF.